Below, one T cell receptor beta chain is given with its context. Antigen unknown. The sample comes from a study of response to subunit inactivated influenza vaccine. General study points: T cells newly recruited by each seasonal influenza vaccination are few, the authors suggested.

TCRdb reprocessed the RT-PCR reads with MiXCR, giving one entry per CDR3 protein. The sample consists of some 520,000 distinct CDR3 sequences, more than 15% of them appearing once. Germline V gene data show CDR1 as SGHTA and CDR2 as FQGNSA. With 4 bases removed from V and 0 bases from J, the gap between germline ends came to 7 bases. The CDR3 has 14 amino acids. The V gene is TRBV7-2, the J gene TRBJ1-3; D uncertain. This TCR derives from a man aged 50 to 75 who received an inactivated influenza vaccine. The specimen was CD4+ T cells sorted from PBMCs, collected 23 months after vaccination. The CDR3 DNA reads as TGTGCCAGCAGCTCACAGAGCTCTGGAAACACCATATATTTT. This gives the protein CASSSQSSGNTIYF.